One sample yielded the 25 T cell receptor beta chains listed below, sequenced in a study of T-cell reconstitution after alpha-beta-depleted transplantation in children. Preparation of the TCRbeta library used unique molecular identifiers. TCRdb reprocessed the PCR reads with MiXCR, giving one entry per CDR3 protein. The top ten clones hold about 3.8% of a sample with 360,000 or so distinct CDR3 sequences, roughly 22% of them seen once. Sequenced here: PBMCs from the stem cell graft donor, sampled from the stem cell graft. These receptors were collected from a human donor who donated a stem cell graft to a child with acute myeloid leukemia.

The rearrangement uses TRBV29-1 and TRBJ1-4; D call uncertain. CDR3 length equals 12 residues. Germline V CDR1 and CDR2: SQVTM, ANQGSEA. The CDR3 DNA reads TGCATGGCGACCGCAACTAATGAAAAACTGTTTTTT. Translation: CMATATNEKLFF.

The chain couples TRBV28 to TRBJ2-5, with a tentative D call TRBD2 (6 bases). This CDR3 comprises 14 residues. Trimming left V 7 bases short and J 4 bases short, with 16 bases between. The V gene's germline CDR1 is MDHEN and CDR2 SYDVKM. CDR3 DNA: TGTGCCAGCACCTGGGGCGGGGTTAGAGAGACCCAGTACTTC. Translation: CASTWGGVRETQYF.

The sample holds a few counts of this clonotype. This chain uses TRBV7-3 with TRBJ2-2; D gene uncertain. The CDR3 spans 12 residues. V lost 4 bases, J lost 6 bases, and 6 bases lay in between. CDR1 SGHTA and CDR2 FQGTGA come from the germline V gene. CDR3 in amino acids: CASSSIAGELFF. CDR3 DNA: TGTGCCAGCAGCTCCATCGCCGGGGAGCTGTTTTTT.

There are many counts of this clonotype. Here the CDR3 reads CASSLGTNEKLFF. CDR3 nucleotide sequence: TGCGCCAGCAGCTTGGGGACTAATGAAAAACTGTTTTTT. This rearrangement joins TRBV5-1 to TRBJ1-4; D is unclear. Trimming shortened V by 0 bases and J by 2 bases, and 2 bases separated the two germline ends. The CDR3 has 13 residues. Germline CDR1 reads SGHRS; CDR2 reads YFSETQ.

This clonotype was seen many times. The V and J genes are TRBV12-3 or TRBV12-4 and TRBJ2-1; the D gene could be TRBD1 or TRBD2 (6 bases each). The CDR3 runs 13 residues. V lost 2 bases and J 9 bases, leaving 11 bases between the germline ends. In DNA form, the CDR3 reads TGTGCCAGCAGTTTAAACGGGGGCGGTGAGCAGTTCTTC. This codes for CASSLNGGGEQFF.

The rearrangement uses TRBV28 and TRBJ2-1, with 10 bases fitting TRBD2. CDR1 is MDHEN, CDR2 SYDVKM, per germline. V was clipped by 5 bases and J by 7 bases; unmatched bases: 11. The CDR3 runs 16 residues. CDR3 residues: CASSPVRLAGSNEQFF. The CDR3 DNA reads TGTGCCAGCAGTCCCGTTAGACTAGCGGGTAGTAATGAGCAGTTCTTC. Variable domain in full (rest from reference TRBV28 and TRBJ2-1): DVKVTQSSRYLVKRTGEKVFLECVQDMDHENMFWYRQDPGLGLRLIYFSYDVKMKEKGDIPEGYSVSREKKERFSLILESASTNQTSMYLCASSPVRLAGSNEQFFGPGTRLTVL.

In the case of this clonotype: It may be a read error: a sequence one base away is much more abundant. The final CDR3 position lacks the conserved phenylalanine or tryptophan, pointing to a likely read error. CDR3 DNA sequence: TGTGCCAGCAGTCCCCTTCCCGGGACACCGAATGAGCAGTTCTTA. It yields the protein CASSPLPGTPNEQFL. This rearrangement joins TRBV27 to TRBJ2-1; D perhaps matches TRBD1 (6 bases). Germline lookup yields CDR1 MNHEY and CDR2 SMNVEV (reference sequence). The CDR3 consists of 15 residues. With 5 bases removed from V and 7 bases from J, the gap between germline ends came to 18 bases.

The CDR3 loop is CSALGDRDQETQYF. As DNA, the CDR3 is TGCAGTGCCCTGGGAGACAGGGACCAAGAGACCCAGTACTTC. The chain combines TRBV20-1 with TRBJ2-5; 7 nucleotides line up with TRBD1. This CDR3 has 14 residues. Germline-derived CDR1 and CDR2 are DFQATT and SNEGSKA (reference sequence). J was trimmed by 0 bases and V by 6 bases; bases with no gene match: 7.

This clonotype was picked up many times. The V call is TRBV20-1, the J call TRBJ2-5; no clear D gene. The CDR3 length is 13 residues. V lost 2 bases and J 3 bases, leaving 10 bases between the germline ends. Per germline, CDR1 DFQATT and CDR2 SNEGSKA (reference sequence). This CDR3 is CSARFPGEETQYF. The CDR3 DNA reads TGCAGTGCTAGATTCCCCGGAGAAGAGACCCAGTACTTC.

This clonotype was detected a few times. The rearrangement joins TRBV7-3 to TRBJ2-7, with a possible D match to TRBD1 (6 bases). The CDR3 extends over 12 amino acids. CDR1 and CDR2 (germline): SGHTA, FQGTGA. The CDR3 protein is CARGSSSYEQYF. CDR3 in DNA: TGTGCTAGGGGGTCATCCTCCTACGAGCAGTACTTC.

This clonotype was seen at least ten times. The genes are TRBV20-1 and TRBJ2-7, with 7 nucleotides matching TRBD1. CDR3 length: 12 amino acids. Germline lookup yields CDR1 DFQATT and CDR2 SNEGSKA (reference sequence). The V gene end was trimmed by 5 bases and the J gene end by 3 bases; junction bases not matched to a gene: 4. The DNA of the CDR3 is TGCAGTGCTTGCCGGGACAGCTACGAGCAGTACTTC. It specifies CSACRDSYEQYF.

This clonotype was counted at least ten times. This chain connects TRBV19 to TRBJ2-1, with 7 bases identical to TRBD2. The CDR3 runs 15 residues. Germline CDR1 is LNHDA and CDR2 is SQIVND (reference sequence). V shed 6 bases and J 0 bases; nucleotides not matched to a gene: 5. The CDR3 sequence: CASSGLGVSYNEQFF. CDR3 nucleotides: TGTGCCAGTAGCGGACTAGGGGTCTCCTACAATGAGCAGTTCTTC.

The CDR3: CASSAPENTEAFF. The CDR3 DNA is TGTGCCAGCAGTGCTCCGGAGAACACTGAAGCTTTCTTT. The chain uses TRBV12-3 or TRBV12-4 and TRBJ1-1; D not resolved. V shed 5 bases and J shed 1 base, with 8 bases lying between them. The CDR3 is 13 residues long.

This clonotype was detected only a few times. The chain has TRBV29-1 and TRBJ1-1; D not resolved. The CDR3 runs 14 residues. Germline assignment: CDR1 SQVTM and CDR2 ANQGSEA. The V and J ends lost 0 bases and 4 bases respectively, with 12 bases between them. The CDR3 nucleotides read TGCAGCGTTGAAGATGGGCATGCCGTCACTGAAGCTTTCTTT. This encodes CSVEDGHAVTEAFF.

This clonotype was seen more than once but under ten times. The rearrangement uses TRBV9 and TRBJ2-3, with D perhaps TRBD1 or TRBD2 (5 bases each). Trimming stripped 0 bases from V and 6 bases from J, with 20 bases between. The CDR3 spans 17 residues. Germline V lookup: CDR1 SGDLS, CDR2 YYNGEE. CDR3 nucleotides: TGTGCCAGCAGCGTAGGGTCGGGGCAGGTTGGAACGGATACGCAGTATTTT. Protein: CASSVGSGQVGTDTQYF. Supplemented by reference TRBV9 and TRBJ2-3, the full variable domain reads DSGVTQTPKHLITATGQRVTLRCSPRSGDLSVYWYQQSLDQGLQFLIQYYNGEERAKGNILERFSAQQFPDLHSELNLSSLELGDSALYFCASSVGSGQVGTDTQYFGPGTRLTVL.

In this sample, this clonotype turned up a few times. The chain couples TRBV29-1 to TRBJ2-3, with 9 bases aligning to TRBD1. Germline-derived CDR1 and CDR2 are SQVTM and ANQGSEA. The V gene end was trimmed by 5 bases and the J gene end by 2 bases; junction bases not matched to a gene: 14. The CDR3 is 17 amino acids. CDR3 in DNA: TGCAGCGTTTCTGCCTCCCAGGACAGGGGTTCCACAGATACGCAGTATTTT. It encodes CSVSASQDRGSTDTQYF.

This clonotype appeared a few times. This rearrangement joins TRBV29-1 to TRBJ1-1, with 7 bases fitting TRBD1. The CDR3 has 12 amino acids. V shed 7 bases, J shed 0 bases, and the junction held 2 bases outside the gene matches. Germline V CDR1 and CDR2: SQVTM, ANQGSEA. CDR3 coding DNA: TGCAGCGCCGGACAGGTGAACACTGAAGCTTTCTTT. Encoded protein: CSAGQVNTEAFF.

The J gene is TRBJ2-7, the V gene TRBV5-1, with D tentatively TRBD1 (6 bases). The CDR3 contains 14 residues. Trimming left V 4 bases short and J 3 bases short, with 14 bases between. Germline assignment: CDR1 SGHRS and CDR2 YFSETQ. The CDR3 bases are TGCGCCAGCAGCCCGGGACAACTACACTACGAGCAGTACTTC. This translates into CASSPGQLHYEQYF.

This clonotype was recorded a few times. This chain links TRBV10-2 with TRBJ2-5, with 8 nucleotides matching TRBD2. The germline V gene encodes CDR1 WSHSY and CDR2 SAAADI. CDR3 length: 13 residues. V was clipped by 8 bases and J by 3 bases; unmatched bases: 5. This chain's CDR3 is CASAGTRKETQYF. The CDR3 nucleotides are TGCGCCAGCGCCGGGACTAGGAAAGAGACCCAGTACTTC.

This clonotype was counted ten times or more. The chain links TRBV6-5 to TRBJ2-3, with 12 bases matching TRBD2. Germline CDR1 MNHEY, CDR2 SVGAGI. CDR3 length: 17 residues. Losses at the gene ends were 6 bases for V and 6 bases for J; bases not matched to a gene: 13. In nucleotides, the CDR3 is TGTGCCAGCAGGCGCGGGAGGACTAGCGGGATCCTGGATACGCAGTATTTT. Protein: CASRRGRTSGILDTQYF.

This chain connects TRBV5-1 to TRBJ1-1, with 12 nucleotides matching TRBD1. This CDR3 spans 16 amino acids. V lost 4 bases, J lost 3 bases, and 7 bases stayed unmatched. Germline CDR1 is SGHRS and CDR2 is YFSETQ. The CDR3 is CASSPGQGAVDTEAFF. The CDR3 coding sequence is TGCGCCAGCAGCCCGGGACAGGGGGCCGTAGACACTGAAGCTTTCTTT.

This chain joins TRBV6-2 or TRBV6-3 and TRBJ2-1; D call uncertain. Germline values: CDR1 MNHEY, CDR2 SVGEGT. The CDR3 is 12 amino acids. V was clipped by 6 bases and J by 16 bases, with 19 bases between them. CDR3 in DNA: TGTGCCAGCAGCAATTCGCCGGGCGAACAATTCTTC. It encodes CASSNSPGEQFF.

There are a few counts of this clonotype. This chain links TRBV6-5 with TRBJ2-1; TRBD1 matches 8 bases. The length of the CDR3 is 17 residues. The ends lost 4 bases at V and 3 bases at J; junction bases unmatched: 11. Germline assignment: CDR1 MNHEY and CDR2 SVGAGI. CDR3 region: CASSSSSARGLYNEQFF. For the CDR3, the DNA is TGTGCCAGCAGTTCCTCGTCAGCCAGGGGGCTCTACAATGAGCAGTTCTTC.

V usage is TRBV27 and J usage is TRBJ2-7, with 11 bases aligning to TRBD2. The CDR3 has 17 residues. Germline V gene lookup returns CDR1 MNHEY and CDR2 SMNVEV (reference sequence). Losses at the gene ends were 6 bases for V and 6 bases for J; bases not matched to a gene: 16. The DNA of the CDR3 is TGTGCCAGCAGCGGGACAGGGTTTAGCGGGAGGGCCCGCGAGCAGTACTTC. This encodes CASSGTGFSGRAREQYF.

This rearrangement joins TRBV20-1 to TRBJ2-7; 11 positions match TRBD2. Germline-derived CDR1 and CDR2 are DFQATT and SNEGSKA (reference sequence). The J segment lost 1 base and the V segment lost 3 bases, leaving 8 bases of the junction unmatched. The CDR3 is 16 residues long. As DNA, the CDR3 is TGCAGTGCTAGTGGGGGGACTAGCGGCATTTCCTACGAGCAGTACTTC. Its translation: CSASGGTSGISYEQYF.